The 27 T cell receptor beta chains in this list originate from one sample, sequenced in a study of shared clonotypes between healthy human individuals. Here immunoSEQ multiplex PCR was the method, and the copy in TCRdb shows in-frame clones only, minus some. The table records hundreds of thousands of clones, 96% of them present only once. Naive CD8 cells lacked CD45RO, underwent positive selection for CCR7 and left out terminally differentiated effector memory CD45RA+ cells. Sequencing was performed on naive CD8+ T cells sorted from blood. The receptor set was obtained from a woman aged 30 to 39 in good health.

The table lists this clone with a count of one. V usage is TRBV4-1 and J usage is TRBJ2-7, with TRBD2 matching over 9 bases. This CDR3 contains 17 residues. Losses at the gene ends were 1 base for V and 3 bases for J; bases not matched to a gene: 10. From germline, CDR1 is MGHRA and CDR2 YSYEKL. CDR3 nucleotides: TGCGCCAGCAGCCAAGTACATTCTAGCGGGAACCTCTACGAGCAGTACTTC. Translating gives CASSQVHSSGNLYEQYF.

The chain uses TRBV19 and TRBJ2-5; possible D gene TRBD2, 5 bases. CDR1 LNHDA and CDR2 SQIVND come from the germline V gene (reference sequence). V lost 6 bases, J lost 5 bases, and 19 bases lay in between. This CDR3 region has 15 residues. The CDR3 loop is CASSEEFPGDETQYF. DNA for the CDR3: TGTGCCAGTAGCGAGGAGTTCCCCGGGGATGAGACCCAGTACTTC.

The chain employs TRBV6-5 and TRBJ2-1; possibly TRBD1 or TRBD2 for D (5 bases each). The CDR3 length is 15 residues. Germline V gene sequence: CDR1 MNHEY, CDR2 SVGAGI. V was pared by 6 bases and J by 4 bases, with 16 bases between. Here the CDR3 DNA reads TGTGCCAGCAGCCCGGGGCCAGAACCTTACAATGAGCAGTTCTTC. Amino acid sequence: CASSPGPEPYNEQFF.

The chain joins TRBV5-1 to TRBJ1-2; D is undetermined. V was clipped by 0 bases and J by 4 bases, with 7 bases between them. Germline V gene sequence: CDR1 SGHRS, CDR2 YFSETQ. The CDR3 is 13 amino acids. Written as DNA, the CDR3 is TGCGCCAGCAGCTTGGGGGCGATCTATGGCTACACCTTC. It specifies CASSLGAIYGYTF.

Comments on this clone: Other DNA sequences of this sample code for an identical CDR3. This chain links TRBV27 with TRBJ2-5, with D perhaps being TRBD1 or TRBD2 (5 bases each). V was pared by 1 base and J by 5 bases, with 8 bases between. The CDR3 length is 13 residues. CDR1 is MNHEY and CDR2 is SMNVEV in the germline V gene (reference sequence). The CDR3 region is CASSLLGEETQYF. The DNA for the CDR3 is TGTGCCAGCAGTTTATTAGGGGAGGAGACCCAGTACTTC.

As regards this clone: This same CDR3 is encoded by further DNA sequences in the sample. The chain recombines TRBV27 with TRBJ1-1; D gene uncertain. Between the trimmed V and J ends, which lost 3 bases and 1 base, there was a span of 9 bases. The germline V gene encodes CDR1 MNHEY and CDR2 SMNVEV (reference sequence). This CDR3 contains 14 residues. The CDR3 sequence: CASSFGAGNTEAFF. CDR3 sequence (DNA): TGTGCCAGCAGTTTCGGCGCAGGGAACACTGAAGCTTTCTTT.

The chain uses TRBV14 and TRBJ2-2, with unresolved D. Looked up from germline, CDR1 is SGHDN and CDR2 is FVKESK. This CDR3 has 19 residues. V was cut by 2 bases and J by 0 bases, with 19 bases left in between. The CDR3 bases are TGTGCCAGCAGCCAAATTCTGGTCAGTCTAGATTCGAACACCGGGGAGCTGTTTTTT. Amino acids: CASSQILVSLDSNTGELFF.

The CDR3 DNA reads TGTGCCAGCAGGCCCGGACAGGCCTACACAGATACGCAGTATTTT. This sequence encodes CASRPGQAYTDTQYF. The chain carries TRBV6-5 and TRBJ2-3, with 7 nucleotides matching TRBD1. The CDR3 is made up of 15 amino acids. J was trimmed by 2 bases and V by 6 bases; bases with no gene match: 8. The germline V gene has CDR1 MNHEY and CDR2 SVGAGI.

The chain links TRBV7-9 to TRBJ1-1; no reliable D call. The V end was cut by 5 bases, the J end by 6 bases, with 10 bases between. Germline-derived CDR1 and CDR2 are SEHNR and FQNEAQ (reference sequence). CDR3 length equals 12 residues. The CDR3 nucleotides read TGTGCCAGCAGCCCTTCCGGGTCTGAAGCTTTCTTT. It specifies CASSPSGSEAFF. The complete variable domain, with remaining parts taken from reference TRBV7-9 and TRBJ1-1, reads DTGVSQNPRHKITKRGQNVTFRCDPISEHNRLYWYRQTLGQGPEFLTYFQNEAQLEKSRLLSDRFSAERPKGSFSTLEIQRTEQGDSAMYLCASSPSGSEAFFGQGTRLTVV.

The chain recombines TRBV2 with TRBJ2-7; D possibly matches TRBD1 or TRBD2 (7 bases each). Germline CDR1 SNHLY, CDR2 FYNNEI. The CDR3 covers 12 residues. The germline V and J ends were trimmed by 7 bases and 3 bases, with 10 bases remaining between them. The CDR3 DNA reads TGTGCCAGCACCAGGGGGGGCTACGAGCAGTACTTC. The encoded protein is CASTRGGYEQYF.

V gene TRBV30 combines with J gene TRBJ1-5; D perhaps matches TRBD1 (6 bases). The length of the CDR3 is 18 residues. The germline V gene has CDR1 GTSNPN and CDR2 SVGIG (reference sequence). Trimming removed 3 bases at V and 2 bases at J, with 23 bases between. The CDR3 sequence: CAWSRTQTGPRGNQPQHF. CDR3 in DNA: TGTGCCTGGAGCAGAACTCAGACAGGCCCCCGGGGCAATCAGCCCCAGCATTTT. Full variable domain (remainder filled in from reference TRBV30 and TRBJ1-5): SQTIHQWPATLVQPVGSPLSLECTVEGTSNPNLYWYRQAAGRGLQLLFYSVGIGQISSEVPQNLSASRPQDRQFILSSKKLLLSDSGFYLCAWSRTQTGPRGNQPQHFGDGTRLSIL.

This chain links TRBV27 with TRBJ2-1, with a tentative D call TRBD2 (6 bases). The CDR3 has 15 amino acids. In germline, CDR1 is MNHEY, CDR2 SMNVEV (reference sequence). Trimming shortened V by 6 bases and J by 4 bases, and 16 bases separated the two germline ends. The CDR3 sequence: CASRIQEEGYNEQFF. The CDR3 nucleotides are TGTGCCAGCAGAATCCAGGAGGAGGGTTACAATGAGCAGTTCTTC.

This clone was observed a single time. CDR3 residues: CASSLADNEQFF. The CDR3 DNA is TGTGCCAGCAGTCTAGCGGACAATGAGCAGTTCTTC. The chain is built from TRBV6-5 and TRBJ2-1, with 7 nucleotides matching TRBD2. The ends lost 5 bases at V and 5 bases at J; junction bases unmatched: 0. The CDR3 spans 12 residues. Germline loops: CDR1 MNHEY, CDR2 SVGAGI.

The chain employs TRBV2 and TRBJ2-3; no reliable D call. In germline, CDR1 is SNHLY, CDR2 FYNNEI. This CDR3 comprises 12 residues. With 6 bases removed from V and 4 bases from J, the gap between germline ends came to 8 bases. The CDR3 DNA is TGTGCCAGCAGCCCTTTTGCAGATACGCAGTATTTT. As protein: CASSPFADTQYF.

This clone was picked up one time. This chain uses TRBV28 with TRBJ1-5, with a tentative D call TRBD1 (5 bases). Germline assignment: CDR1 MDHEN and CDR2 SYDVKM. The CDR3 is made up of 18 amino acids. V was cut by 4 bases and J by 1 base, with 20 bases left in between. DNA of the CDR3: TGTGCCAGCAGTTGGGGTGGGGGTGGCGGCGGGAGCAATCAGCCCCAGCATTTT. Amino acids: CASSWGGGGGGSNQPQHF.

This rearrangement joins TRBV30 to TRBJ1-6, with D maybe TRBD1 (6 bases). The CDR3 loop spans 13 amino acids. Germline V gene sequence: CDR1 GTSNPN, CDR2 SVGIG (reference sequence). V lost 3 bases, J lost 9 bases, and 12 bases lay in between. In DNA, the CDR3 is TGTGCCTGGAGGCCGGGACACTCTTCACCCCTCCACTTT. As protein: CAWRPGHSSPLHF.

The chain recombines TRBV5-8 with TRBJ1-1; weak D call: TRBD1 (6 bases). V lost 7 bases and J lost 0, with 13 bases in between. Germline V gives CDR1 SGHTS, CDR2 YDEGEE. This CDR3 comprises 14 residues. The CDR3 DNA reads as TGTGCCAGCCCTAGGGGGGTAATGAACACTGAAGCTTTCTTT. Residues: CASPRGVMNTEAFF. Using reference TRBV5-8 and TRBJ1-1 for the parts outside the CDR3, the full variable domain is EAGVTQSPTHLIKTRGQQATLRCSPISGHTSVYWYQQALGLGLQFLLWYDEGEERNRGNFPPRFSGRQFPNYSSELNVNALELEDSALYLCASPRGVMNTEAFFGQGTRLTVV.

With regard to this clone: This sample also contains other DNA sequences that code for the same CDR3. The gene calls are TRBV2 and TRBJ2-1, with 7 bases matching TRBD2. The CDR3 is 15 residues long. The V and J ends lost 0 bases and 1 base, in that order; junction bases with no gene match: 0. The V gene's germline CDR1 is SNHLY and CDR2 FYNNEI. CDR3 coding DNA: TGTGCCAGCAGTGAAGCCGGGGGGTCCTACAATGAGCAGTTCTTC. This encodes CASSEAGGSYNEQFF. The full variable domain, in which reference TRBV2 and TRBJ2-1 provide the parts outside the CDR3, is EPEVTQTPSHQVTQMGQEVILRCVPISNHLYFYWYRQILGQKVEFLVSFYNNEISEKSEIFDDQFSVERPDGSNFTLKIRSTKLEDSAMYFCASSEAGGSYNEQFFGPGTRLTVL.

The table lists this clone with a count of one. The V call is TRBV5-5, the J call TRBJ2-7; 9 nucleotides match TRBD1. The length of the CDR3 is 14 residues. With 2 bases clipped from V and 3 bases from J, the junction kept 3 bases outside the gene matches. Germline-derived CDR1 and CDR2 are SGHKS and YYEKEE (reference sequence). CDR3 DNA: TGTGCCAGCAGCTTTGACAGGGGGAACTACGAGCAGTACTTC. Translated: CASSFDRGNYEQYF.

The CDR3 loop reads CASSQTADYNEQFF. The CDR3 coding sequence is TGTGCCAGCAGTCAAACTGCCGACTACAATGAGCAGTTCTTC. The V call is TRBV27, the J call TRBJ2-1; D is unclear. CDR3 length equals 14 residues. The germline gives CDR1 MNHEY, CDR2 SMNVEV (reference sequence). The V end lost 5 bases, the J end lost 3 bases, and 11 bases lay between the germline ends.

This chain connects TRBV7-9 to TRBJ2-7, with 11 bases matching TRBD2. Germline lookup yields CDR1 SEHNR and CDR2 FQNEAQ (reference sequence). V lost 5 bases to trimming and J lost 6 bases; unmatched junction nucleotides: 6. The CDR3 totals 14 residues. The CDR3 spells CASSQRTSGLEQYF. The DNA of the CDR3 is TGTGCCAGCAGCCAGAGGACTAGCGGGCTCGAGCAGTACTTC.

Concerning this clone itself: The sample holds other DNA sequences that translate to the same CDR3. This chain links TRBV27 with TRBJ2-1; either TRBD1 or TRBD2 may supply D (5 bases each). Between the trimmed V and J ends, which lost 5 bases and 7 bases, there was a span of 12 bases. Germline CDR1 is MNHEY and CDR2 is SMNVEV (reference sequence). The CDR3 totals 13 residues. CDR3 DNA: TGTGCCAGCAGTCTCGGGACGTTTAATGAGCAGTTCTTC. Translating gives CASSLGTFNEQFF.

The genes are TRBV28 and TRBJ2-1; no firm D call. The CDR3 is made up of 14 amino acids. Trimming removed 9 bases from V and 2 bases from J, with 14 bases in between. In germline, CDR1 is MDHEN, CDR2 SYDVKM. The CDR3 sequence: CASRPPPTYNEQFF. In nucleotides, the CDR3 is TGTGCCAGTCGGCCCCCTCCTACCTACAATGAGCAGTTCTTC.

On this clone: The junction does not match germline at one end; this may be a read error. The chain has TRBV2 and TRBJ2-7; TRBD2 matches 9 bases. CDR1 is SNHLY and CDR2 is FYNNEI in the germline V gene. This CDR3 is 14 amino acids long. CDR3 region: CANSEALAGYEQYF. As DNA, the CDR3 is TGTGCCAACAGTGAAGCACTAGCGGGCTACGAGCAGTACTTC.

CDR3 DNA: TGTGCCAGTAGTATAGGAGCGGGAGGGCCTCAGTTCTTC. Its protein product is CASSIGAGGPQFF. This sequence joins TRBV19 and TRBJ2-1, with 10 bases that match TRBD2. Germline V gene sequence: CDR1 LNHDA, CDR2 SQIVND (reference sequence). This CDR3 has 13 amino acids. With 1 base clipped from V and 13 bases from J, the junction kept 4 bases outside the gene matches.

The chain uses TRBV27 and TRBJ2-3; TRBD1 agrees at 12 bases. The V gene's germline CDR1 is MNHEY and CDR2 SMNVEV (reference sequence). CDR3 length equals 14 residues. V shed 5 bases, J shed 7 bases, and the junction held 4 bases outside the gene matches. CDR3 sequence: CASSAGQGAYTQYF. The DNA of the CDR3 is TGTGCCAGCAGTGCGGGACAGGGGGCTTATACGCAGTATTTT.

J is TRBJ2-7 and V is TRBV27, with a tentative D call TRBD2 (5 bases). The CDR3 has 16 amino acids. Trimming took 8 bases from V and 6 from J, leaving 26 bases between them. Germline V gene sequence: CDR1 MNHEY, CDR2 SMNVEV (reference sequence). CDR3 in amino acids: CASCPFSTSSVGEQYF. CDR3 bases: TGTGCCAGCTGCCCGTTCTCGACGAGTAGCGTGGGCGAGCAGTACTTC.